A single sample gave rise to the 10 T cell receptor beta chains below, sequenced in a study of blood T cell repertoires in COVID-19. Data came from immunoSEQ multiplex PCR; TCRdb stores just in-frame clones and leaves some out. The table includes about 160,000 clones, more than 70% detected once. Input material: PBMCs or T cells enriched from blood (not recorded which). These receptors were obtained from a man aged 35 to 55 who had recovered from COVID-19.

The CDR3 protein is CASSFRVNYGYTF. The CDR3 coding sequence is TGTGCCAGCAGCTTCAGGGTTAACTATGGCTACACCTTC. V and J are TRBV5-5 and TRBJ1-2; maybe TRBD1 (5 bases). CDR3 size: 13 residues. CDR1 and CDR2 from the germline V gene are SGHKS and YYEKEE (reference sequence). The V and J ends lost 2 bases and 1 base respectively, with 6 bases between them. Looking up the rest from reference TRBV5-5 and TRBJ1-2 gives the full variable domain: DAGVTQSPTHLIKTRGQQVTLRCSPISGHKSVSWYQQVLGQGPQFIFQYYEKEERGRGNFPDRFSARQFPNYSSELNVNALLLGDSALYLCASSFRVNYGYTFGSGTRLTVV.

This chain's CDR3 is CASSPDRAYEQYV. CDR3 in DNA: TGTGCCAGCAGCCCCGACAGGGCCTACGAGCAGTACGTC. The chain couples TRBV6-5 to TRBJ2-7, with TRBD1 matching 7 bases. Unmatched junction bases numbered 4, after V lost 6 bases and J lost 2 bases. The germline V gene has CDR1 MNHEY and CDR2 SVGAGI. This CDR3 region has 13 residues.

This CDR3 is CASRPRLPSYGYTF. CDR3 DNA sequence: TGTGCCAGCAGACCCAGGCTGCCCAGCTATGGCTACACCTTC. The chain is built from TRBV3-1 (or the pseudogene TRBV3-2) and TRBJ1-2; D is undetermined. CDR1 is LGHDT, CDR2 YNNKEL, per germline (reference sequence). The CDR3 consists of 14 residues. The V end was cut by 6 bases, the J end by 4 bases, with 15 bases between.

This clone was seen only a few times. The gene calls are TRBV28 and TRBJ1-4; tentatively, D is TRBD1 (5 bases). V shed 5 bases and J shed 7 bases, with 17 bases lying between them. CDR1 is MDHEN, CDR2 SYDVKM, per germline. The CDR3 covers 15 residues. The CDR3 nucleotides read TGTGCCAGCAGTCCGCCGGGACTCGCGGGTGAAAAACTGTTTTTT. It specifies CASSPPGLAGEKLFF.

The chain is built from TRBV13 and TRBJ1-2, with 7 positions matching TRBD1. Per the germline V gene, CDR1 is PRHDT and CDR2 is FYEKMQ (reference sequence). V was clipped by 9 bases and J by 4 bases; unmatched bases: 8. The CDR3 is 13 amino acids. The CDR3 DNA reads as TGTGCCAGACAACAGGGGCGGAGCTATGGCTACACCTTC. Encoded protein: CARQQGRSYGYTF.

The chain recombines TRBV5-1 with TRBJ1-2; 9 bases line up with TRBD1. The junction had 2 bases not matched to a gene; V was cut back by 4 bases and J by 1 base. The CDR3 consists of 14 residues. The germline V gene encodes CDR1 SGHRS and CDR2 YFSETQ. The CDR3 sequence is CASSPGQGNYGYTF. DNA for the CDR3: TGCGCCAGCAGCCCGGGACAGGGTAACTATGGCTACACCTTC.

J is TRBJ1-3 and V is TRBV12-3 or TRBV12-4; 8 bases are a match to TRBD1. The ends lost 4 bases at V and 8 bases at J; junction bases unmatched: 4. The CDR3 runs 13 residues. CDR3 sequence reads: CASSSLRGHTIYF. Written as DNA, the CDR3 is TGTGCCAGCAGTTCTCTCAGGGGGCACACCATATATTTT.

J is TRBJ2-7 and V is TRBV12-3 or TRBV12-4; D ambiguous. This CDR3 spans 13 amino acids. V was trimmed by 2 bases and J by 4 bases, leaving 9 bases between them. The CDR3 loop reads CASSLRPGYEQYV. For the CDR3, the DNA is TGTGCCAGCAGTTTACGCCCGGGTTACGAGCAGTACGTC.

The chain links TRBV5-1 to TRBJ2-1; TRBD1 is a possible D gene (6 bases). CDR1 and CDR2 from the germline V gene are SGHRS and YFSETQ. V was clipped by 7 bases and J by 7 bases, with 15 bases between them. CDR3 length: 13 amino acids. The CDR3 reads CASRVGGKNEQFF. The CDR3 coding sequence is TGCGCCAGCCGTGTAGGGGGTAAGAATGAGCAGTTCTTC.

The chain carries TRBV18 and TRBJ1-3; D is perhaps TRBD1 (5 bases). The CDR3 contains 16 residues. V dropped 6 bases and J dropped 0 bases, with 15 bases sitting between them. Germline values: CDR1 KGHSH, CDR2 LQKENI. The CDR3, as DNA: TGTGCCAGCTCCCGGGGGACGGCAAACTCTGGAAACACCATATATTTT. Its translation is CASSRGTANSGNTIYF. The full variable domain, in which reference TRBV18 and TRBJ1-3 provide the parts outside the CDR3, is NAGVMQNPRHLVRRRGQEARLRCSPMKGHSHVYWYRQLPEEGLKFMVYLQKENIIDESGMPKERFSAEFPKEGPSILRIQQVVRGDSAAYFCASSRGTANSGNTIYFGEGSWLTVV.